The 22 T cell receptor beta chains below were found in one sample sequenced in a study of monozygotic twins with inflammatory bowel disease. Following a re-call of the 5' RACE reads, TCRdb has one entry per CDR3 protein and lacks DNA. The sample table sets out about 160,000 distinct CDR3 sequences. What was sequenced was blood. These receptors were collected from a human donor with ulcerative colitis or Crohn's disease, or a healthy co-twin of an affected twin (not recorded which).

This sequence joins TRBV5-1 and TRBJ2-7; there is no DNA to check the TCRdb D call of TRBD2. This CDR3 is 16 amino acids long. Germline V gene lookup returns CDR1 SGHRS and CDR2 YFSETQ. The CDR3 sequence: CASSATGTSGMYEQYF.

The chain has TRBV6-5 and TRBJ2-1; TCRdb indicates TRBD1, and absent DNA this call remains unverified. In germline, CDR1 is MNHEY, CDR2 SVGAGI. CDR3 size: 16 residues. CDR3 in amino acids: CASSWGGGTGGNEQFF.

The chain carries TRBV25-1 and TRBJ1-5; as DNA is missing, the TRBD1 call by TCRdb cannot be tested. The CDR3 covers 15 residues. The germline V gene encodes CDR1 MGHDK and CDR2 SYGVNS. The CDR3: CASSEDRSSNQPQHF.

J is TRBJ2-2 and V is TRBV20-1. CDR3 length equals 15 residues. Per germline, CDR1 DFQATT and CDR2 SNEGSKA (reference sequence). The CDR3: CSARDSRVNTGELFF.

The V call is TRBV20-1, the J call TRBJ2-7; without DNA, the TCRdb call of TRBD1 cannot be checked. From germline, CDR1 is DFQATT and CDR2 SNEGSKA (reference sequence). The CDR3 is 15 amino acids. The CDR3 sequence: CSASGGGTRIYEQYF.

The CDR3 loop is CASSQAFYTEAFF. This sequence joins TRBV14 and TRBJ1-1. Germline-derived CDR1 and CDR2 are SGHDN and FVKESK. This CDR3 contains 13 residues.

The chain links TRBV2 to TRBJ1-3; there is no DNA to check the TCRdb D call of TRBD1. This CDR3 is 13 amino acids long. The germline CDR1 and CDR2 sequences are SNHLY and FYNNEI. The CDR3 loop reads CASSAQGSNTIYF.

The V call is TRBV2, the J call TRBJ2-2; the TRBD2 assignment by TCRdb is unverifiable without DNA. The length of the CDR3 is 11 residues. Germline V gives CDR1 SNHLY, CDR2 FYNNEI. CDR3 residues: CAGSSVGELFF.

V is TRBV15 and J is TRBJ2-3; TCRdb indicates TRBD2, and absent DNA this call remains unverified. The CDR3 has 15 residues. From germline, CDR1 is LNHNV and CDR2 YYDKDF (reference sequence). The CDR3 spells CATSRRAGATDTQYF.

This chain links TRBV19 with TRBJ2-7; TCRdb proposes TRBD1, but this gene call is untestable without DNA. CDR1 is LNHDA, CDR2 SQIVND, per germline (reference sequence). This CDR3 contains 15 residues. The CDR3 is CASSRGGRETYEQYF.

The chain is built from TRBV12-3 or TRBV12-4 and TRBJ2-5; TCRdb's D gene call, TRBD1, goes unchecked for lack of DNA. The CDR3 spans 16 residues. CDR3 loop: CASSLGSAGVGETQYF.

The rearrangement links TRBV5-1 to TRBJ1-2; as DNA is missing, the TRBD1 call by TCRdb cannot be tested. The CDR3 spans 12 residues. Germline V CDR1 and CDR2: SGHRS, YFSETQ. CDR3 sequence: CASSTYRVGYTF.

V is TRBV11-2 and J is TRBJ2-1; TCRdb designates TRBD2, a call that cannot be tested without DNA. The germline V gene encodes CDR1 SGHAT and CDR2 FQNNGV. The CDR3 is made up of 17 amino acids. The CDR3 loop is CASSPTASGGSYNEQFF.

CDR3 sequence: CASSFLNGLGTQYF. V and J are TRBV27 and TRBJ2-5. The CDR3 runs to 14 residues. Per the germline V gene, CDR1 is MNHEY and CDR2 is SMNVEV (reference sequence).

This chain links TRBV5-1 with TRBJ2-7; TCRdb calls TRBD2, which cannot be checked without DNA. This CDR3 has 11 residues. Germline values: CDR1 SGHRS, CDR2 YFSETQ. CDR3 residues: CASSSPLEQYF.

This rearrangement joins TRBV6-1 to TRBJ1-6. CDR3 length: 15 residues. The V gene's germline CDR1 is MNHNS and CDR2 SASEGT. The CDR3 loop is CASNPQGALNSPLHF.

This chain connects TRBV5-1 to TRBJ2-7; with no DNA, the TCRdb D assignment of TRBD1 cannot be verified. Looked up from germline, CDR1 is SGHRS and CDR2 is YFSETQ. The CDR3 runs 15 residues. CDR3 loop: CASSPGTGGVYEQYF. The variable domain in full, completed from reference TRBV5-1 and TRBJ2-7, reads KAGVTQTPRYLIKTRGQQVTLSCSPISGHRSVSWYQQTPGQGLQFLFEYFSETQRNKGNFPGRFSGRQFSNSRSEMNVSTLELGDSALYLCASSPGTGGVYEQYFGPGTRLTVT.

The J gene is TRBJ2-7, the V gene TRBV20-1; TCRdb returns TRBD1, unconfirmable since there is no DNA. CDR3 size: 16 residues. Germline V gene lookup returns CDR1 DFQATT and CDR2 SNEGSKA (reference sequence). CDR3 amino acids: CSARDRPQDRFYEQYF.

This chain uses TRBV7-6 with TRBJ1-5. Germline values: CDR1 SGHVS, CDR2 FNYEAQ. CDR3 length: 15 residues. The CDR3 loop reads CASSPSSGRNQPQHF.

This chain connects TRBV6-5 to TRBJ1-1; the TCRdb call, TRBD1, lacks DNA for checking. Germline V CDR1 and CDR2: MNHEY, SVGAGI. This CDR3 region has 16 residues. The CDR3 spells CASSSSLIARGTEAFF.

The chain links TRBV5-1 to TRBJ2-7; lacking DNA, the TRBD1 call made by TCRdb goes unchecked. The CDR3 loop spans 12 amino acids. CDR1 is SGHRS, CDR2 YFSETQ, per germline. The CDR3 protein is CASSLTGPEQYF.

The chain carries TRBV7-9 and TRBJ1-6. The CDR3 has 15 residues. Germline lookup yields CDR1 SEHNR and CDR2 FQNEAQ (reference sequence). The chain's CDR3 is CASSLWVGNNSPLHF.